Shown below are 4 T cell receptor beta chains from a single sample sequenced in a study of primary melanoma T cells and metastatic recurrence. Method: immunoSEQ multiplex PCR; TCRdb's copy keeps in-frame clones and lacks some. The sample has approximately 120 clones, 65% to 85% seen once. The specimen sequenced was melanoma tumor tissue. The receptors stem from a human donor with melanoma.

This clone was recorded a few times. This chain uses TRBV28 with TRBJ1-1, with D possibly TRBD1 on 5 matching bases. The CDR3 has 14 amino acids. The germline gives CDR1 MDHEN, CDR2 SYDVKM. Trimming took 3 bases from V and 4 from J, leaving 12 bases between them. The CDR3 sequence is CASSLAGYGTEAFF. CDR3 DNA sequence: TGTGCCAGCAGTTTGGCAGGGTACGGCACTGAAGCTTTCTTT.

This clone was recorded only once. The chain couples TRBV30 to TRBJ2-3; weak D call: TRBD1 (6 bases). Germline values: CDR1 GTSNPN, CDR2 SVGIG (reference sequence). CDR3 size: 17 residues. V lost 2 bases to trimming and J lost 5 bases, with 23 bases between them. In DNA, the CDR3 is TGTGCCTGGAGTCCCGGACAGCTTCCTTTCCTCGGAGATACGCAGTATTTT. The encoded protein is CAWSPGQLPFLGDTQYF. Using reference TRBV30 and TRBJ2-3 for the parts outside the CDR3, the full variable domain is SQTIHQWPATLVQPVGSPLSLECTVEGTSNPNLYWYRQAAGRGLQLLFYSVGIGQISSEVPQNLSASRPQDRQFILSSKKLLLSDSGFYLCAWSPGQLPFLGDTQYFGPGTRLTVL.

V usage is TRBV7-5 and J usage is TRBJ2-3. TRBV7-5 is designated a pseudogene. CDR3 length equals 14 residues. The CDR3 DNA is TGTGCCAGCAGCTTAGTCGGCAGACGGGATACGCAGTATTTT. It encodes CASSLVGRRDTQYF.

This clone turned up a few times. J is TRBJ2-6 and V is TRBV1; TRBD2 was called by the table and not checked on the DNA. TRBV1 is a pseudogene segment. This CDR3 contains 18 residues. The CDR3 loop is CTSSVGSLCTKRANVLTF. The CDR3 DNA follows: TGCACCAGCAGCGTGGGGAGTTTGTGCACAAAGCGGGCCAACGTCCTGACTTTC.